The 4 T cell receptor beta chains in this list originate from one sample, sequenced in a study of blood T cell repertoires in COVID-19. Sequencing was performed with immunoSEQ multiplex PCR; in TCRdb, only in-frame clones are kept and a portion is missing. The repertoire holds tens of thousands of clones, with 88% as singletons. Sequencing was performed on peripheral blood. These TCRs come from a human donor in a cohort sampled during active COVID-19.

The V and J genes are TRBV5-1 and TRBJ2-2; D is undetermined. Germline V gives CDR1 SGHRS, CDR2 YFSETQ. The CDR3 is 14 residues long. V was clipped by 7 bases and J by 0 bases, with 10 bases between them. DNA for the CDR3: TGCGCCAGCCTAAACACAGCGAACACCGGGGAGCTGTTTTTT. Its protein product is CASLNTANTGELFF.

The chain couples TRBV11-2 to TRBJ2-2, with D hard to call. The CDR3 contains 14 residues. Per germline, CDR1 SGHAT and CDR2 FQNNGV. V dropped 5 bases and J dropped 3 bases, with 10 bases sitting between them. CDR3 protein: CASSPEVDTGELFF. CDR3 in DNA: TGTGCCAGCAGCCCAGAGGTGGACACCGGGGAGCTGTTTTTT.

This clone was seen a few times. This chain uses TRBV12-3 or TRBV12-4 with TRBJ1-2; unclear D gene. This CDR3 contains 13 residues. Trimming removed 3 bases from V and 2 bases from J, with 7 bases in between. CDR3 bases: TGTGCCAGCAGTTTTCGGGGAAACTATGGCTACACCTTC. Amino acids: CASSFRGNYGYTF.

This chain joins TRBV2 and TRBJ1-2; D may be TRBD1 (5 bases). This CDR3 is 12 amino acids long. V dropped 7 bases and J dropped 7 bases, with 13 bases sitting between them. CDR1 is SNHLY and CDR2 is FYNNEI in the germline V gene. CDR3 in DNA: TGTGCCAGCATGGGGCAGGGAGGTGGCTACACCTTC. Amino acids: CASMGQGGGYTF.